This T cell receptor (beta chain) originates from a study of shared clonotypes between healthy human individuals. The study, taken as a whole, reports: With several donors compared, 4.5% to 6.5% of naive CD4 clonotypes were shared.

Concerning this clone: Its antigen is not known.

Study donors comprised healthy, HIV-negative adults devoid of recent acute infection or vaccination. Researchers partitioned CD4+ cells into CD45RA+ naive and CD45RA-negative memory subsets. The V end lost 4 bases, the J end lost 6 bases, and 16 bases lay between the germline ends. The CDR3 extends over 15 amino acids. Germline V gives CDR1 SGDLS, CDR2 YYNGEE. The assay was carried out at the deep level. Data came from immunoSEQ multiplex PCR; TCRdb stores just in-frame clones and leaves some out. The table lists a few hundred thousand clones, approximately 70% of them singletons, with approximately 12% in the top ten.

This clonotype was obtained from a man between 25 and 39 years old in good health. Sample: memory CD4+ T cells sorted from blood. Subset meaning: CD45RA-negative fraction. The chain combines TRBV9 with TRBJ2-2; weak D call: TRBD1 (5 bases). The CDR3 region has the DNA TGTGCCAGCAGCCCTGAGACAGCTAAACCCGGGGAGCTGTTTTTT. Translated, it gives CASSPETAKPGELFF.